The next 22 T cell receptor beta chains were all read from a single sample in a study of molecular identifiers for immune sequencing clone quantification. In TCRdb, the PCR reads were re-called with MiXCR into one record per CDR3 protein. The top ten clones hold 0.7% to 0.95% of a sample with nearly 650,000 distinct CDR3 sequences, 25% of them seen once. Sequencing input: naive CD8+ T cells from blood, with Jurkat cell RNA spiked in. Subset reported: FACS-sorted CD8+CD4-CCR7+CD45RA+ naive T cells. These receptors were obtained from a human donor in good health. Some libraries in this study had Jurkat cell RNA spiked in.

In its sample, this clonotype was seen many times. This chain uses TRBV18 with TRBJ2-7, with D possibly matching TRBD2 (5 bases). V lost 2 bases and J 0 bases, leaving 11 bases between the germline ends. The CDR3 extends over 15 amino acids. Germline V gene data show CDR1 as KGHSH and CDR2 as LQKENI. The CDR3 nucleotides read TGTGCCAGCTCACCAGGTCGGGGTAGCTCCTACGAGCAGTACTTC. Encoded protein: CASSPGRGSSYEQYF.

At least ten counts were recorded for this clonotype. The chain combines TRBV27 with TRBJ2-1; the D is unclear. CDR1 and CDR2 from the germline V gene are MNHEY and SMNVEV (reference sequence). V was shortened by 7 bases and J by 6 bases, with 16 bases between the two germline ends. The CDR3 is 14 residues long. CDR3 nucleotides: TGTGCCAGCAACTACCAGGTCGGGTCCAATGAGCAGTTCTTC. This sequence encodes CASNYQVGSNEQFF.

This clonotype was counted between two and nine times. The genes are TRBV30 and TRBJ2-3, with 11 bases matching TRBD1. In germline, CDR1 is GTSNPN, CDR2 SVGIG (reference sequence). The V and J ends lost 3 bases and 1 base, in that order; junction bases with no gene match: 12. CDR3 length: 18 residues. As DNA, the CDR3 is TGTGCCTGGAGAAAGGGACAGGGGGACCCTTGGGGCACAGATACGCAGTATTTT. It translates to CAWRKGQGDPWGTDTQYF.

The sample holds many counts of this clonotype. This chain uses TRBV5-1 with TRBJ1-1; D remains ambiguous. This CDR3 has 15 amino acids. The V gene's germline CDR1 is SGHRS and CDR2 YFSETQ. Trimming pared 1 base from V and 1 base from J, leaving 11 bases between. For the CDR3, the DNA is TGCGCCAGCAGCTTGTTCGTACCCGAGAACACTGAAGCTTTCTTT. This sequence encodes CASSLFVPENTEAFF.

This clonotype has more than one count but fewer than ten. The chain has TRBV20-1 and TRBJ2-7, with a tentative D call TRBD1 (6 bases). V lost 1 base, J lost 3 bases, and 16 bases lay in between. The germline gives CDR1 DFQATT, CDR2 SNEGSKA (reference sequence). CDR3 length equals 15 residues. The CDR3 sequence: CSARAQGYGIYEQYF. For the CDR3, the DNA is TGCAGTGCTAGAGCCCAGGGGTATGGGATCTACGAGCAGTACTTC.

This sequence joins TRBV7-9 and TRBJ1-4; unclear D gene. Germline V gene lookup returns CDR1 SEHNR and CDR2 FQNEAQ (reference sequence). The CDR3 sequence is 17 residues long. The V gene lost 6 bases and the J gene lost 7 bases, with 24 bases spanning the gap. CDR3 sequence reads: CASSPEVGGALSEKLFF. The DNA for the CDR3 is TGTGCCAGCAGTCCGGAAGTTGGCGGCGCCCTGAGTGAAAAACTGTTTTTT.

Worth noting for this clonotype: This may be a read error: a much more frequent sequence differs by one nucleotide. The chain combines TRBV12-3 or TRBV12-4 with TRBJ1-1; TRBD1 agrees at 11 bases. This CDR3 has 15 residues. The chain's CDR3 is CVSSTGQGVNTEAFF. CDR3 nucleotide sequence: TGTGTCAGCAGTACGGGACAGGGGGTAAACACTGAAGCTTTCTTT.

The chain links TRBV27 to TRBJ1-1, with D unclear. The CDR3 is 14 amino acids. Germline CDR1 reads MNHEY; CDR2 reads SMNVEV (reference sequence). Trimming left V 3 bases short and J 4 bases short, with 12 bases between. CDR3 DNA: TGTGCCAGCAGTTTGAGGAGGCAGGTCACTGAAGCTTTCTTT. This sequence encodes CASSLRRQVTEAFF.

This clonotype was observed a few times. This sequence may be a read error, since a much larger clone differs from it by one base. The chain combines TRBV27 with TRBJ1-1; D remains ambiguous. Germline V gives CDR1 MNHEY, CDR2 SMNVEV (reference sequence). The CDR3 length is 14 residues. V was clipped by 3 bases and J by 0 bases, with 8 bases between them. Here the CDR3 DNA reads TGTGCCAGCAGTTTTACACCTATGAACACTGAAGCTTTCTTT. Translation: CASSFTPMNTEAFF.

This clonotype has only a few counts. The chain uses TRBV19 and TRBJ2-1; 16 bases are a match to TRBD2. V gave up 3 bases and J gave up 12 bases; unmatched junction bases: 8. Germline CDR1 reads LNHDA; CDR2 reads SQIVND (reference sequence). CDR3 length: 16 residues. The CDR3: CASSIGTSGRVEPQFF. Here the CDR3 DNA reads TGTGCCAGTAGTATTGGGACTAGCGGGAGGGTAGAACCGCAGTTCTTC.

This clonotype has only a few counts. The V gene is TRBV13, the J gene TRBJ1-4; possible D gene TRBD1, 6 bases. CDR3 size: 17 residues. The germline CDR1 and CDR2 sequences are PRHDT and FYEKMQ (reference sequence). The germline V and J ends were trimmed by 1 base and 0 bases, with 12 bases remaining between them. CDR3 DNA sequence: TGTGCCAGCAGCTTAGAAGGGGGGCGTCCAACTAATGAAAAACTGTTTTTT. Translation: CASSLEGGRPTNEKLFF.

The table lists this clonotype with a few counts. V is TRBV7-6 and J is TRBJ2-5, with 11 bases aligning to TRBD1. V shed 4 bases, J shed 4 bases, and the junction held 2 bases outside the gene matches. The V gene's germline CDR1 is SGHVS and CDR2 FNYEAQ. The CDR3 loop spans 14 amino acids. The CDR3 region has the DNA TGTGCCAGCAGCTGGGACAGGGGGGGAGAGACCCAGTACTTC. Protein product: CASSWDRGGETQYF.

The CDR3 here is CASRPDREWSYEQYF. The CDR3 DNA reads as TGTGCCAGCAGACCCGACAGGGAATGGTCCTACGAGCAGTACTTC. This chain joins TRBV6-5 and TRBJ2-7, with 7 bases fitting TRBD1. Trimming cost V 6 bases and J 1 base; bases outside gene matches: 9. Germline V gives CDR1 MNHEY, CDR2 SVGAGI. The CDR3 is 15 residues long.

On this clonotype: Relative to the germline gene, one junction end is altered; a read error may explain this. The chain couples TRBV4-1 to TRBJ1-6; TRBD1 aligns across 7 bases. The CDR3 spans 15 residues. The V gene's germline CDR1 is MGHRA and CDR2 YSYEKL. DNA for the CDR3: TGCGCCAGCAGCCTCGACAGGGCAGGCAATTCACCCCTCCGCTTT. Protein: CASSLDRAGNSPLRF.

This clonotype has more than one count but fewer than ten. The chain has TRBV5-6 and TRBJ2-7, with D hard to call. CDR1 and CDR2 (germline): SGHDT, YYEEEE. The CDR3 is 14 amino acids. The ends were cut back, 4 bases at V and 7 bases at J, with 18 bases in the middle. This CDR3 reads CASSRSPGWVEQYF. CDR3 nucleotides: TGTGCCAGCAGCCGGAGCCCAGGTTGGGTTGAGCAGTACTTC.

In its sample, this clonotype was seen many times. The chain employs TRBV27 and TRBJ1-1; D ambiguous. V shed 8 bases and J shed 1 base, with 8 bases lying between them. Germline V lookup: CDR1 MNHEY, CDR2 SMNVEV (reference sequence). The CDR3 is 12 amino acids. CDR3 nucleotide sequence: TGTGCCAGCCTAGGACCGAACACTGAAGCTTTCTTT. Translation gives CASLGPNTEAFF.

A few counts support this clonotype. The J gene is TRBJ2-7, the V gene TRBV3-1; D possibly corresponds to TRBD2 (5 bases). The germline V gene has CDR1 LGHDT and CDR2 YNNKEL (reference sequence). V was clipped by 4 bases and J by 6 bases, with 19 bases between them. The CDR3 consists of 15 residues. The CDR3 coding sequence is TGTGCCAGCAGCCCCGCGGCACTAGGTATGGCCGAGCAGTACTTC. This codes for CASSPAALGMAEQYF.

A remark on this clonotype: The CDR3 end shows no conserved phenylalanine or tryptophan, and so a read error is likely. The chain is built from TRBV24-1 and TRBJ2-1; the match to TRBD2 covers 9 bases. Trimming removed 6 bases from V and 0 bases from J; junction bases left unmatched: 14. The CDR3 has 19 amino acids. Per germline, CDR1 KGHDR and CDR2 SFDVKD. CDR3 sequence reads: CATSPTPRLAASSYNEQFY. The CDR3 DNA sequence: TGTGCCACCAGTCCTACCCCGAGACTAGCGGCGAGCTCCTACAATGAGCAGTTCTAC.

This clonotype was seen ten or more times. The chain has TRBV7-9 and TRBJ2-4; D ambiguous. This CDR3 spans 16 amino acids. V lost 2 bases and J lost 9, with 20 bases in between. Germline CDR1 SEHNR, CDR2 FQNEAQ (reference sequence). This CDR3 reads CASSLIMGSNRVIQYF. In DNA, the CDR3 is TGTGCCAGCAGCTTAATTATGGGATCGAACCGGGTCATTCAGTACTTC.

This clonotype was detected a few times. V is TRBV7-3 and J is TRBJ2-2; D not resolved. Germline V CDR1 and CDR2: SGHTA, FQGTGA. The ends were cut back, 5 bases at V and 1 base at J, with 8 bases in the middle. The CDR3 totals 14 residues. The CDR3 reads CASSPTRNTGELFF. CDR3 sequence (DNA): TGTGCCAGCAGCCCGACAAGGAACACCGGGGAGCTGTTTTTT.

This clonotype has just a few counts. This chain uses TRBV4-3 with TRBJ2-5; 12 nucleotides align to TRBD2. Losses at the gene ends were 0 bases for V and 5 bases for J; bases not matched to a gene: 10. The CDR3 covers 18 residues. Germline V CDR1 and CDR2: LGHNA, YSLEER. CDR3 region: CASSQDEGGLAGFETQYF. In DNA, the CDR3 is TGCGCCAGCAGCCAAGATGAGGGCGGACTAGCGGGATTTGAGACCCAGTACTTC.

This clonotype occurred a few times. The V and J genes are TRBV10-3 and TRBJ2-7; maybe TRBD1 (7 bases). CDR3 length: 13 residues. CDR1 is ENHRY, CDR2 SYGVKD, per germline. Between the trimmed V and J ends, which lost 11 bases and 1 base, there was a span of 15 bases. The CDR3 protein is CASAGQSSYEQYF. CDR3 DNA sequence: TGTGCCTCGGCGGGACAGTCATCCTACGAGCAGTACTTC.